What follows are 25 T cell receptor beta chains derived from one specimen sequenced in a study of blood T cell repertoires in COVID-19. Clones were sequenced by immunoSEQ multiplex PCR, and TCRdb holds only the in-frame ones, with some missing. The sample has tens of thousands of clones, 70% to 75% seen once. The sample consisted of peripheral blood. The origin of the receptors is a man aged 65-85 years with acute or convalescent COVID-19.

In its sample, this clone was seen a few times. This chain uses TRBV4-2 with TRBJ2-2; possible D gene TRBD2, 5 bases. CDR1 is LGHNA, CDR2 YNFKEQ, per germline. The CDR3 runs 16 residues. The ends were cut back, 4 bases at V and 1 base at J, with 13 bases in the middle. CDR3 sequence reads: CASSPRVALNTGELFF. For the CDR3, the DNA is TGTGCCAGCAGCCCCCGGGTAGCGTTGAACACCGGGGAGCTGTTTTTT.

This chain joins TRBV19 and TRBJ2-6, with 8 bases fitting TRBD1. The CDR3 has 18 amino acids. Germline CDR1 reads LNHDA; CDR2 reads SQIVND (reference sequence). V shed 5 bases and J 2 bases; nucleotides not matched to a gene: 11. This CDR3 is CASSARTGQIPGANVLTF. The DNA of the CDR3 is TGTGCCAGTAGTGCACGGACAGGGCAGATCCCTGGGGCCAACGTCCTGACTTTC. The complete variable domain, with remaining parts taken from reference TRBV19 and TRBJ2-6, reads DGGITQSPKYLFRKEGQNVTLSCEQNLNHDAMYWYRQDPGQGLRLIYYSQIVNDFQKGDIAEGYSVSREKKESFPLTVTSAQKNPTAFYLCASSARTGQIPGANVLTFGAGSRLTVL.

The gene calls are TRBV3-1 (or the pseudogene TRBV3-2) and TRBJ1-2; tentatively, D is TRBD1 (6 bases). V lost 6 bases to trimming and J lost 1 base, with 12 bases between them. The CDR3 has 14 amino acids. Germline V lookup: CDR1 LGHDT, CDR2 YNNKEL (reference sequence). CDR3 DNA sequence: TGTGCCAGCAGTTCCGGGACAATTAACTATGGCTACACCTTC. Translated, it gives CASSSGTINYGYTF.

The rearrangement joins TRBV7-2 to TRBJ1-5, with D perhaps TRBD1 (6 bases). The germline V gene encodes CDR1 SGHTA and CDR2 FQGNSA. V was pared by 3 bases and J by 6 bases, with 15 bases between. The CDR3 extends over 15 amino acids. Here the CDR3 reads CASSFTTGNGQPQHF. CDR3 DNA sequence: TGTGCCAGCAGCTTTACCACAGGGAACGGTCAGCCCCAGCATTTT.

This clone was detected a few times. The chain links TRBV21-1 to TRBJ2-7; TRBD1 is taken as the D call from the table, unchecked against the DNA. TRBV21-1 is a documented pseudogene. This CDR3 region has 17 residues. This CDR3 is CASSNKPDRGASYEQYF. The CDR3 nucleotides read TGTGCCAGCAGCAACAAGCCCGACAGGGGTGCTTCCTACGAGCAGTACTTC.

The genes are TRBV6-1 and TRBJ1-2; D gene unclear. V gave up 1 base and J gave up 5 bases, with 5 bases separating them. Germline assignment: CDR1 MNHNS and CDR2 SASEGT. CDR3 length: 12 amino acids. The CDR3 coding sequence is TGTGCCAGCAGTGAAGGCCTATATGGCTACACCTTC. Protein product: CASSEGLYGYTF.

The chain has TRBV7-9 and TRBJ1-1; tentatively, D is TRBD1 (5 bases). This CDR3 spans 15 amino acids. Germline V gene lookup returns CDR1 SEHNR and CDR2 FQNEAQ (reference sequence). The germline V and J ends were trimmed by 1 base and 5 bases, with 14 bases remaining between them. The CDR3 protein is CASSLDMGGSTEAFF. The DNA of the CDR3 is TGTGCCAGCAGCTTAGATATGGGGGGAAGTACTGAAGCTTTCTTT.

CDR3 DNA: TGTGCCACCAGTGGATCGGGGGGAACAGCGGCCTACGAGCAGTACTTC. This codes for CATSGSGGTAAYEQYF. The genes are TRBV24-1 and TRBJ2-7, with TRBD2 identical over 7 bases. There are 16 residues in the CDR3. V was pared by 5 bases and J by 2 bases, with 11 bases of the junction left unmatched. Per germline, CDR1 KGHDR and CDR2 SFDVKD.

The gene calls are TRBV15 and TRBJ2-7; D remains unclear. This CDR3 contains 13 residues. CDR1 is LNHNV and CDR2 is YYDKDF in the germline V gene (reference sequence). Trimming removed 5 bases from V and 3 bases from J, with 11 bases in between. CDR3 bases: TGTGCCACCAGCGTGGCCCCTCTCTACGAGCAGTACTTC. Its protein is CATSVAPLYEQYF. The complete variable domain, with remaining parts taken from reference TRBV15 and TRBJ2-7, reads DAMVIQNPRYQVTQFGKPVTLSCSQTLNHNVMYWYQQKSSQAPKLLFHYYDKDFNNEADTPDNFQSRRPNTSFCFLDIRSPGLGDTAMYLCATSVAPLYEQYFGPGTRLTVT.

This chain links TRBV7-9 with TRBJ2-5; tentative D call: TRBD2 (6 bases). CDR3 size: 15 residues. V lost 3 bases to trimming and J lost 5 bases, with 16 bases between them. Germline V CDR1 and CDR2: SEHNR, FQNEAQ (reference sequence). This chain's CDR3 is CASSFTGGLKETQYF. CDR3 nucleotide sequence: TGTGCCAGCAGCTTTACCGGGGGTCTTAAGGAGACCCAGTACTTC. The full variable domain, rest sourced from reference TRBV7-9 and TRBJ2-5, is DTGVSQNPRHKITKRGQNVTFRCDPISEHNRLYWYRQTLGQGPEFLTYFQNEAQLEKSRLLSDRFSAERPKGSFSTLEIQRTEQGDSAMYLCASSFTGGLKETQYFGPGTRLLVL.

The chain joins TRBV6-4 to TRBJ2-2; TRBD1 matches at 9 bases. J lost 4 bases, V lost 7 bases, and 7 bases had no gene match. CDR3 length equals 15 residues. Germline CDR1 and CDR2: MRHNA and SNTAGT. Here the CDR3 reads CASKPGTGSTGELFF. CDR3 coding DNA: TGTGCCAGCAAACCCGGGACAGGGTCCACCGGGGAGCTGTTTTTT.

The J gene is TRBJ1-5, the V gene TRBV18, with D perhaps matching TRBD1 (6 bases). The CDR3 runs 14 residues. The V end was cut by 6 bases, the J end by 5 bases, with 14 bases between. The V gene's germline CDR1 is KGHSH and CDR2 LQKENI. Here the CDR3 DNA reads TGTGCCAGCTCCCCTGGACAGAACTATCAGCCCCAGCATTTT. Protein: CASSPGQNYQPQHF.

This clone was seen a handful of times. The chain is built from TRBV7-9 and TRBJ1-6; perhaps TRBD1 as D (5 bases). The CDR3 runs 18 residues. V lost 3 bases to trimming and J lost 6 bases, with 21 bases between them. Germline V gene lookup returns CDR1 SEHNR and CDR2 FQNEAQ (reference sequence). The CDR3 DNA follows: TGTGCCAGCAGCTTGGGTCGGGACTCCTCGTCCCTTAATTCACCCCTCCACTTT. Translated: CASSLGRDSSSLNSPLHF. The complete variable domain, with remaining parts taken from reference TRBV7-9 and TRBJ1-6, reads DTGVSQNPRHKITKRGQNVTFRCDPISEHNRLYWYRQTLGQGPEFLTYFQNEAQLEKSRLLSDRFSAERPKGSFSTLEIQRTEQGDSAMYLCASSLGRDSSSLNSPLHFGNGTRLTVT.

The chain is built from TRBV28 and TRBJ1-1; D remains ambiguous. Trimming removed 10 bases from V and 3 bases from J, with 15 bases in between. This CDR3 is built from 13 residues. CDR1 is MDHEN, CDR2 SYDVKM, per germline. CDR3 DNA: TGTGCCACCTCGGGTCCTAGGTACACTGAAGCTTTCTTT. Residues: CATSGPRYTEAFF.

This sequence joins TRBV5-6 and TRBJ2-2, with D maybe TRBD2 (6 bases). This CDR3 has 15 residues. CDR1 is SGHDT and CDR2 is YYEEEE in the germline V gene. Trimming stripped 3 bases from V and 4 bases from J, with 13 bases between. CDR3 sequence (DNA): TGTGCCAGCAGCTGGGGAGGAGGGGCCACCGGGGAGCTGTTTTTT. This translates into CASSWGGGATGELFF.

This clone was detected ten times or more. The chain is built from TRBV9 and TRBJ1-6; 8 bases map to TRBD1. The CDR3 length is 14 residues. V lost 4 bases and J lost 7; bases outside the gene matches: 4. Germline lookup yields CDR1 SGDLS and CDR2 YYNGEE. The CDR3 DNA sequence: TGTGCCAGCAGCCCAGGGGGCCTGAATTCACCCCTCCACTTT. Its translation is CASSPGGLNSPLHF.

J is TRBJ2-3 and V is TRBV5-1, with 7 bases aligning to TRBD2. Germline-derived CDR1 and CDR2 are SGHRS and YFSETQ. J gave up 0 bases and V 5 bases, and 3 bases lay outside the gene matches. The CDR3 extends over 14 amino acids. CDR3 in DNA: TGCGCCAGCAGGGGGGGGACTAGCACAGATACGCAGTATTTT. Protein sequence: CASRGGTSTDTQYF.

Written as DNA, the CDR3 is TGTGCCAGCAGCTTATACGGGGGGACTGAAGCTTTCTTT. Translation: CASSLYGGTEAFF. The chain uses TRBV7-3 and TRBJ1-1, with D tentatively TRBD1 (5 bases). Trimming shortened V by 2 bases and J by 5 bases, and 9 bases separated the two germline ends. CDR1 is SGHTA, CDR2 FQGTGA, per germline. This CDR3 is built from 13 residues.

The genes are TRBV4-1 and TRBJ2-1, with 11 bases lining up with TRBD2. The CDR3 spans 16 residues. Trimming took 4 bases from V and 7 from J; bases not matched to a gene: 9. From germline, CDR1 is MGHRA and CDR2 YSYEKL. CDR3 DNA: TGCGCCAGCAGCCTTTCCGGGACTAGCGGACAGAATGAGCAGTTCTTC. Its translation: CASSLSGTSGQNEQFF.

The chain joins TRBV21-1 to TRBJ1-2; TRBD1, the table's D call, was not compared with the DNA. TRBV21-1 is tagged as a pseudogene. The CDR3 consists of 15 residues. In nucleotides, the CDR3 is TGTGCCAGCAGCTTAAGGACAGGGAAGGTTTTTGGCTACACCTTC. Translating gives CASSLRTGKVFGYTF.

J is TRBJ2-3 and V is TRBV5-4, with 8 nucleotides matching TRBD2. This CDR3 comprises 15 residues. Germline V gene sequence: CDR1 SGHNT, CDR2 YYREEE (reference sequence). V was clipped by 4 bases and J by 6 bases; unmatched bases: 10. CDR3 sequence reads: CASSLTGTSLDTQYF. For the CDR3, the DNA is TGTGCCAGCAGCCTCACGGGGACTAGTCTCGATACGCAGTATTTT. Looking up the rest from reference TRBV5-4 and TRBJ2-3 gives the full variable domain: ETGVTQSPTHLIKTRGQQVTLRCSSQSGHNTVSWYQQALGQGPQFIFQYYREEENGRGNFPPRFSGLQFPNYSSELNVNALELDDSALYLCASSLTGTSLDTQYFGPGTRLTVL.

V is TRBV28 and J is TRBJ1-1; 10 bases agree with TRBD1. Germline-derived CDR1 and CDR2 are MDHEN and SYDVKM. The CDR3 has 16 residues. Trimming took 2 bases from V and 5 from J; bases not matched to a gene: 8. The DNA for the CDR3 is TGTGCCAGCAGTTTAGAAGACAGGGGGCTGGAAACTGAAGCTTTCTTT. Translated: CASSLEDRGLETEAFF.

A single count supports this clone. The chain uses TRBV7-8 and TRBJ2-7; D is unclear. Per the germline V gene, CDR1 is SGHVS and CDR2 is FQNEAQ. The CDR3 is 15 residues long. Trimming pared 1 base from V and 2 bases from J, leaving 12 bases between. The CDR3 DNA is TGTGCCAGCAGCTTAGGATTGAGGATGACCTACGAGCAGTACTTC. Translating it yields CASSLGLRMTYEQYF. The full variable domain, its missing parts supplied by reference TRBV7-8 and TRBJ2-7, is GAGVSQSPRYKVAKRGQDVALRCDPISGHVSLFWYQQALGQGPEFLTYFQNEAQLDKSGLPSDRFFAERPEGSVSTLKIQRTQQEDSAVYLCASSLGLRMTYEQYFGPGTRLTVT.

The chain has TRBV28 and TRBJ1-1, with 9 bases lining up with TRBD1. Germline V gives CDR1 MDHEN, CDR2 SYDVKM. CDR3 length: 16 residues. The trim removed 4 bases at V and 5 bases at J, leaving 11 bases unmatched. The CDR3: CASSSPGQGSGTEAFF. The CDR3 region has the DNA TGTGCCAGCAGTTCGCCGGGACAGGGAAGTGGGACTGAAGCTTTCTTT.

The rearrangement uses TRBV28 and TRBJ1-1; TRBD1 aligns across 9 bases. The trim removed 7 bases at V and 5 bases at J, leaving 5 bases unmatched. Germline CDR1 and CDR2: MDHEN and SYDVKM. The CDR3 contains 13 residues. DNA of the CDR3: TGTGCCAGCACCGGGACAGGGTTTACTGAAGCTTTCTTT. It codes for CASTGTGFTEAFF.